This TCR beta chain was retrieved from a study of vaccination and CD4 T cells after COVID-19. As for the study in general: The convalescents were made up of six males and four females, two of whom were Hispanic. From HCoV-229E, HCoV-OC43, HCoV-NL63 and SARS-CoV-2, overlapping spike peptides were used to stimulate the cells. Study findings and constraints: Relatively small numbers of convalescent patients were studied, with no early post-infection timepoints included.

Scientists ran DNA taken from cultured CD4+ T cells through the Oncomine TCR Beta short-read assay for sequencing. TCRdb processed the PCR reads anew with MiXCR; each CDR3 protein has one entry. Of around 13,000 distinct CDR3 sequences in the sample, around 76% were seen once. This CDR3 is built from 16 residues. Trimming took 6 bases from V and 2 from J, leaving 14 bases between them. Concerning this clonotype itself: Its specificity is not known.

Treatment given: roughly 10-day PBMC culture with coronavirus spike peptide pools or control peptides (ViraFEST assay). ViraFEST used peptide pools to expand antigen-specific T cells and subsequently sequenced their TCRs. Sequenced here: CD4+ T cells from blood, cultured in vitro, sampled after SARS-CoV-2 vaccination. This receptor was identified in a human donor who received a COVID-19 vaccine. The chain links TRBV12-3 or TRBV12-4 to TRBJ2-6; D gene unclear. The CDR3 loop is CASSPRSRTGANVLTF. In nucleotides, the CDR3 is TGTGCCAGCAGCCCGAGAAGTCGGACTGGGGCCAACGTCCTGACTTTC.